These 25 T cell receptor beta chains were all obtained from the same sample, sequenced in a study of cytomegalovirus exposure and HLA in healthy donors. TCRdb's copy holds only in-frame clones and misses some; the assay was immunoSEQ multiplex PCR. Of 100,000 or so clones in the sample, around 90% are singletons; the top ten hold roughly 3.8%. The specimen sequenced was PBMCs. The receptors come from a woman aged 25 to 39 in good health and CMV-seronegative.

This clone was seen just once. In DNA form, the CDR3 reads TGTGCCAGCAGCCCCCCGACAGGGACAGGGGAGCTGTTTTTT. It is translated as CASSPPTGTGELFF. The V call is TRBV7-3, the J call TRBJ2-2; 7 nucleotides line up with TRBD1. V shed 5 bases, J shed 8 bases, and the junction held 8 bases outside the gene matches. This CDR3 comprises 14 residues. The germline CDR1 and CDR2 sequences are SGHTA and FQGTGA.

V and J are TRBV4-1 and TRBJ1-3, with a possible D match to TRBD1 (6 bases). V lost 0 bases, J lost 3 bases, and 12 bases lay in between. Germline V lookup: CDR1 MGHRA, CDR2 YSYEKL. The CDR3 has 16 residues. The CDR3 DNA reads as TGCGCCAGCAGCCAAGATACAGGGTCTTTTGGAAACACCATATATTTT. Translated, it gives CASSQDTGSFGNTIYF.

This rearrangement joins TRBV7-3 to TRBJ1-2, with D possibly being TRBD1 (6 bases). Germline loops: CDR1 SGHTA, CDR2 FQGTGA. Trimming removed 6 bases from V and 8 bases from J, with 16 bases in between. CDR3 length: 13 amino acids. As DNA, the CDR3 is TGTGCCAGCAGTCTGGACAGCCTAGGAGGCTACACCTTC. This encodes CASSLDSLGGYTF.

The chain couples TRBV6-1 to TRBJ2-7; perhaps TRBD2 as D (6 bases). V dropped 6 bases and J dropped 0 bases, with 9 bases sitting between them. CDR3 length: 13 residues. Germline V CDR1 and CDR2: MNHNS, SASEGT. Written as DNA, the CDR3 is TGTGCCAGCAGGGAGGGGCGCTCCTACGAGCAGTACTTC. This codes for CASREGRSYEQYF.

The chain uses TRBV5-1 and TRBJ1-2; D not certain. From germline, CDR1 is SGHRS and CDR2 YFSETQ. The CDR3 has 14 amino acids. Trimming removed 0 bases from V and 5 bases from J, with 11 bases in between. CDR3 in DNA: TGCGCCAGCAGCTTGGTAGAGGGAGGGTATGGCTACACCTTC. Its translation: CASSLVEGGYGYTF.

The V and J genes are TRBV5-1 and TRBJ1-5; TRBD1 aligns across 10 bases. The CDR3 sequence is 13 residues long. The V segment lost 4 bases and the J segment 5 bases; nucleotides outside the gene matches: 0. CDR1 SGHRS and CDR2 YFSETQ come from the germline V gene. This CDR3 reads CASSGTGDQPQHF. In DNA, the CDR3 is TGCGCCAGCAGCGGGACAGGGGATCAGCCCCAGCATTTT.

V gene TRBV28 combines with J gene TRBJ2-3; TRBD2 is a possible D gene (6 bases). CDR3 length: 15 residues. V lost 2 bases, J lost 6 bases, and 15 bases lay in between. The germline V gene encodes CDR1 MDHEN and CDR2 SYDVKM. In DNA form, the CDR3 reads TGTGCCAGCAGTTTAGAAGGCGGGACTCGTGATACGCAGTATTTT. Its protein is CASSLEGGTRDTQYF.

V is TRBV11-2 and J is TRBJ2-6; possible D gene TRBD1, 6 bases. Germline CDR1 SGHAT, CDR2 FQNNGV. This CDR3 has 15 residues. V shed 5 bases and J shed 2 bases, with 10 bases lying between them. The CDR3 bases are TGTGCCAGCAGCCGAAACAGGGCTGGGGCCAACGTCCTGACTTTC. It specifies CASSRNRAGANVLTF.

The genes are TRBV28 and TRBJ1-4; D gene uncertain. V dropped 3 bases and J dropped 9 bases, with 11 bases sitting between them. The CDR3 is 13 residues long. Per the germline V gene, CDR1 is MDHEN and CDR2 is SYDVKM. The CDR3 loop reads CASSFRDLKKLFF. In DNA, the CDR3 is TGTGCCAGCAGTTTTAGAGATTTGAAAAAACTGTTTTTT.

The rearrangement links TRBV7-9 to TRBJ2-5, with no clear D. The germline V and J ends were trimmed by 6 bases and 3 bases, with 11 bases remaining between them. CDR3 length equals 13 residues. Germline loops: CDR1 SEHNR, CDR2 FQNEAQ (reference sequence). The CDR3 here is CASSRVREETQYF. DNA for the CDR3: TGTGCCAGCAGTCGAGTACGGGAAGAGACCCAGTACTTC.

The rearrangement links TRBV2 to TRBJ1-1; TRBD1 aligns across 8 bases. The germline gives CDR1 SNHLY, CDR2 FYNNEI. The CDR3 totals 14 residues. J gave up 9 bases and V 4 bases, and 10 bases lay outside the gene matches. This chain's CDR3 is CASSVQGAAPQAFF. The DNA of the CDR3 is TGTGCCAGCAGTGTCCAGGGGGCCGCCCCCCAAGCTTTCTTT.

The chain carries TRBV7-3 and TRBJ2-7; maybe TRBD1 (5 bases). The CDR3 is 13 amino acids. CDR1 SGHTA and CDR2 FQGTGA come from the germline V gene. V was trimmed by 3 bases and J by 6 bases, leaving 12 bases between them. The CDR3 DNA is TGTGCCAGCAGCTTTGGACACAACGGCGAGCAGTACTTC. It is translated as CASSFGHNGEQYF.

This chain's CDR3 is CASKDYRSNEKLFF. Here the CDR3 DNA reads TGTGCCAGCAAGGACTATAGGTCTAATGAAAAACTGTTTTTT. The rearrangement uses TRBV6-1 and TRBJ1-4; no reliable D call. The V and J ends lost 7 bases and 3 bases respectively, with 12 bases between them. The CDR3 loop spans 14 amino acids. Germline values: CDR1 MNHNS, CDR2 SASEGT.

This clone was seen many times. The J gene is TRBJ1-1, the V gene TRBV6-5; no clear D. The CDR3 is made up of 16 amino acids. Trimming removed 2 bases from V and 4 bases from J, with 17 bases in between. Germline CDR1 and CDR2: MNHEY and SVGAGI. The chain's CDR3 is CASSYARKFTGTEAFF. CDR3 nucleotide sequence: TGTGCCAGCAGTTACGCCCGTAAGTTTACGGGCACTGAAGCTTTCTTT.

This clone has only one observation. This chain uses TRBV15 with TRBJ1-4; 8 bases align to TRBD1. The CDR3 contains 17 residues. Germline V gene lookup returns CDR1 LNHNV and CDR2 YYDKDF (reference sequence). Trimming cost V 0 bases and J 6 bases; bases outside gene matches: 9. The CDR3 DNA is TGTGCCACCAGCAGAGAACTCCAGGGGGCAGGGGATGAAAAACTGTTTTTT. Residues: CATSRELQGAGDEKLFF.

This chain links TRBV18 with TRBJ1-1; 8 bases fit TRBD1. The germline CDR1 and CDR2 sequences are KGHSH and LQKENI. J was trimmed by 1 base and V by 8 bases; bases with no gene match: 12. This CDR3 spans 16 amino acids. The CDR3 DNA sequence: TGTGCCAGCCATAGGCAGGGGGCTCTAACGAACACTGAAGCTTTCTTT. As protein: CASHRQGALTNTEAFF. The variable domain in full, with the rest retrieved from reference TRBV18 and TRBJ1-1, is NAGVMQNPRHLVRRRGQEARLRCSPMKGHSHVYWYRQLPEEGLKFMVYLQKENIIDESGMPKERFSAEFPKEGPSILRIQQVVRGDSAAYFCASHRQGALTNTEAFFGQGTRLTVV.

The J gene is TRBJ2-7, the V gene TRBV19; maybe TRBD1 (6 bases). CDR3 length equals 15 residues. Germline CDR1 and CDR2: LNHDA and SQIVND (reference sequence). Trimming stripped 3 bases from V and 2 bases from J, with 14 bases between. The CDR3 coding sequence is TGTGCCAGTAGTATTAAGGGACATGGCACCTACGAGCAGTACTTC. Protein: CASSIKGHGTYEQYF.

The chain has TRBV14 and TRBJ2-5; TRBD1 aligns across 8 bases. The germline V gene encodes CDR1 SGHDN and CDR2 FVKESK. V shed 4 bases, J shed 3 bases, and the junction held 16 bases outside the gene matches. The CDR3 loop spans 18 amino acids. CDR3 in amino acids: CASSRGQGRTLTEETQYF. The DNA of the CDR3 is TGTGCCAGCAGCCGTGGACAGGGACGAACCTTAACCGAAGAGACCCAGTACTTC.

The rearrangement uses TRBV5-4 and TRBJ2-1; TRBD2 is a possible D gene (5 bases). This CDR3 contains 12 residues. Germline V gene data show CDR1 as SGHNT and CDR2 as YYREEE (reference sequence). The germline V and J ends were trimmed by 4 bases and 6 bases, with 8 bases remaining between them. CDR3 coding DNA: TGTGCCAGCAGCAGGGCGGGCAATGAGCAGTTCTTC. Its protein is CASSRAGNEQFF.

The DNA for the CDR3 is TGTGCCAGCAGGGAACTACAGGGGAAGTACGAGCAGTACTTC. Encoded protein: CASRELQGKYEQYF. The chain recombines TRBV6-5 with TRBJ2-7, with TRBD1 matching over 7 bases. CDR3 size: 14 residues. Germline values: CDR1 MNHEY, CDR2 SVGAGI. Losses at the gene ends were 6 bases for V and 4 bases for J; bases not matched to a gene: 9.

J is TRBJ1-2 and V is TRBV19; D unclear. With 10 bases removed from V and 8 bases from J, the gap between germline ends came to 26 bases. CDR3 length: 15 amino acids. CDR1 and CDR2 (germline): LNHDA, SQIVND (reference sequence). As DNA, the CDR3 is TGTGCCACTTATCCGAGGGCAGACCGACAAGAAGGCTACACCTTC. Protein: CATYPRADRQEGYTF. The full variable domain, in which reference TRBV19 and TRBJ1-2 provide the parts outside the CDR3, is DGGITQSPKYLFRKEGQNVTLSCEQNLNHDAMYWYRQDPGQGLRLIYYSQIVNDFQKGDIAEGYSVSREKKESFPLTVTSAQKNPTAFYLCATYPRADRQEGYTFGSGTRLTVV.

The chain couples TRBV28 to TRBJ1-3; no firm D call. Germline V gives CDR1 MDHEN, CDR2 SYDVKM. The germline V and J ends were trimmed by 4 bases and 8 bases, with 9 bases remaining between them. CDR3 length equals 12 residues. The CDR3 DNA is TGTGCCAGCAGTTATTCGGAGGACACCATATATTTT. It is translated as CASSYSEDTIYF. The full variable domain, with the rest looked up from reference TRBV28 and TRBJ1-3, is DVKVTQSSRYLVKRTGEKVFLECVQDMDHENMFWYRQDPGLGLRLIYFSYDVKMKEKGDIPEGYSVSREKKERFSLILESASTNQTSMYLCASSYSEDTIYFGEGSWLTVV.

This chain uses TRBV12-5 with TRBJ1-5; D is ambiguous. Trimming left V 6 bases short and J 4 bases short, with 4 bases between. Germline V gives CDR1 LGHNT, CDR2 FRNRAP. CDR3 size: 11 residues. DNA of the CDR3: TGTGCTAGTGGGAGGAATCAGCCCCAGCATTTT. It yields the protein CASGRNQPQHF.

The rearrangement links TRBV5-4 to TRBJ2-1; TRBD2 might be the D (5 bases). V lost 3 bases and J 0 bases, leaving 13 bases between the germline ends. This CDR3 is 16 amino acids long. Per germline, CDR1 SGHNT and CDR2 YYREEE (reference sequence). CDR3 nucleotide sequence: TGTGCCAGCAGCTCAGTAGCGACGAGCTCCTACAATGAGCAGTTCTTC. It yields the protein CASSSVATSSYNEQFF.

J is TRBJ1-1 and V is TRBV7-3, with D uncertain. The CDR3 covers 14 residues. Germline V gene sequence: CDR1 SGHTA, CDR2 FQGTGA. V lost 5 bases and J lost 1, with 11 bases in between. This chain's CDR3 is CASSPQAGNTEAFF. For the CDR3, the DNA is TGTGCCAGCAGCCCCCAGGCAGGGAACACTGAAGCTTTCTTT. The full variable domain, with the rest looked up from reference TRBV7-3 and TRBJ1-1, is GAGVSQTPSNKVTEKGKYVELRCDPISGHTALYWYRQSLGQGPEFLIYFQGTGAADDSGLPNDRFFAVRPEGSVSTLKIQRTERGDSAVYLCASSPQAGNTEAFFGQGTRLTVV.